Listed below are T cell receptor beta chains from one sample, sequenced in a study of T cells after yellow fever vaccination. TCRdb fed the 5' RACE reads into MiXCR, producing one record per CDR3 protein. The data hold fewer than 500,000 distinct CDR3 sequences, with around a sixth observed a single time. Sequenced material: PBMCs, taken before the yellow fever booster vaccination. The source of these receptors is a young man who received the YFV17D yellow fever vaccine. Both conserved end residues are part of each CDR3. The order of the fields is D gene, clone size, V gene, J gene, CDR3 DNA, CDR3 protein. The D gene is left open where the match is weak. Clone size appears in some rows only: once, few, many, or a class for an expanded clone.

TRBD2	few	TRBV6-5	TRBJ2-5	TGTGCCAGCAGTCCGCAGAGGTTAGCGGGGAGGCAAGAGACCCAGTACTTC	CASSPQRLAGRQETQYF
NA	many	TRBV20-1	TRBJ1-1	TGCAGTGCTAGAGCCGGCGCGGGCAACACTGAAGCTTTCTTT	CSARAGAGNTEAFF
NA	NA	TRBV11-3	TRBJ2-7	TGTGCCAGCAGCTTAGATCCGTCTCGCGGCGAGCAGTACTTC	CASSLDPSRGEQYF
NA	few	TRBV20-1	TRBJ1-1	TGCAGTGCTAGAGATCGCAGGTTTACGGTCACTGAAGCTTTCTTT	CSARDRRFTVTEAFF
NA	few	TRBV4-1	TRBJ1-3	TGCGCCAGCAGCCAAGGGGGGCGCGGATCTGGAAACACCATATATTTT	CASSQGGRGSGNTIYF
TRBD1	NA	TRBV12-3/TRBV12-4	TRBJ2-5	TGTGCCAGTAGGAAAGGCAGGGGGCATCGGGAGACCCAGTACTTC	CASRKGRGHRETQYF
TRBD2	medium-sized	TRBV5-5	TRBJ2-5	TGTGCCAGCAGCTTGTTTAGCGGGGGGGCCGAGACCCAGTACTTC	CASSLFSGGAETQYF
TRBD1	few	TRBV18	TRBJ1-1	TGTGCCGGCCGGGGACAGGGGGTCGACACTGAAGCTTTCTTT	CAGRGQGVDTEAFF
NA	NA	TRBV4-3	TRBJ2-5	TGCGCCAGCAGCCAAGGTGGGGCAGGTTGGGAGACCCAGTACTTC	CASSQGGAGWETQYF
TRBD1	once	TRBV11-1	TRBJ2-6	TGTGCCAGCACCTTTGACAGGGGGCTCTCTGGGGCCAACGTCCTGACTTTC	CASTFDRGLSGANVLTF
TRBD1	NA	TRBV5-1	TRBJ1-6	TGCGCCAGCAGCCGATGGACAGGGGGCGTTTCACCCCTCCACTTT	CASSRWTGGVSPLHF
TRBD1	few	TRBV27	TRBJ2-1	TGTGCCAGCAGTTTAGGGCAGGGGGAGTTCTTC	CASSLGQGEFF
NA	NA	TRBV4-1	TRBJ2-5	TGCGCCAGCAGCCAAGTAGGAGATTTTCAAGAGACCCAGTACTTC	CASSQVGDFQETQYF
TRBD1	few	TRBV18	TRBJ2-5	TGTGCCAGCTCATCGGACAGGGAGAGGTACTTC	CASSSDRERYF
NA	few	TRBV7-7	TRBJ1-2	TGTGCCAGCAGCCCAATAGAGGGGGGGCCCTATGGCTACACCTTC	CASSPIEGGPYGYTF
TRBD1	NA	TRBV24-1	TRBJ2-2	TGTGCCACCAGTGGCCCCGGGACAGGGGGCTTATGGGAGCTGTTTTTT	CATSGPGTGGLWELFF
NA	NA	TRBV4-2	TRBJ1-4	TGTGCCAGCAGCCAACCTCAGGGCGGGGATGAAAAACTGTTTTTT	CASSQPQGGDEKLFF
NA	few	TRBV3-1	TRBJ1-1	TGTGCCAGCAGCCCGCGTGGGCAAGGGGAAGCTTTCTTT	CASSPRGQGEAFF
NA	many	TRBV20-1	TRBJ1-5	TGCAGTGCTCGCATGACTGGCGGCTTAAATCAGCCCCAGCATTTT	CSARMTGGLNQPQHF
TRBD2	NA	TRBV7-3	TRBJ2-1	TGTGCCAGCAGCAACCCTAGCGGGTCAACGGTTGGCAATGAGCAGTTCTTC	CASSNPSGSTVGNEQFF
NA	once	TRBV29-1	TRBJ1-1	TGCAGCGTGAACAGGGCGAACACTGAAGCTTTCTTT	CSVNRANTEAFF
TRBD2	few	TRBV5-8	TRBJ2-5	TGTGCCAGCAGCTTTGGGCTAGCGGGGCAAGAGACCCAGTACTTC	CASSFGLAGQETQYF
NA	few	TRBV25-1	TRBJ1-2	TGTGCCAGCAGCCAAGCCGGGAACTATGGCTACACCTTC	CASSQAGNYGYTF
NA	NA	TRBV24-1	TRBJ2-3	TGTGCCACCAGTGACCCCGGGGGGCCGGGAGATACGCAGTATTTT	CATSDPGGPGDTQYF
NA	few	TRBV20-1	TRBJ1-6	TGCAGTGCTAGAGAGGGGGGGCGGAGTTCACCCCTCCACTTT	CSAREGGRSSPLHF
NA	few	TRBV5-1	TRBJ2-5	TGCGCCAGCAGCTTCCAGGCGGTAAGGGAGACCCAGTACTTC	CASSFQAVRETQYF
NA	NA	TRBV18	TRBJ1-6	TGTGCCAGCTCACCTGAGGGAAACAGAAATTCACCCCTCCACTTT	CASSPEGNRNSPLHF
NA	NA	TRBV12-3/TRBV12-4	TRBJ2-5	TGTGCCAGCAGCCCCCCTTGGGGGGCTGGGGAGACCCAGTACTTC	CASSPPWGAGETQYF
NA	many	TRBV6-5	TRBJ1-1	TGTGCCAGCAGTGCATTAACCCGCACTGAAGCTTTCTTT	CASSALTRTEAFF
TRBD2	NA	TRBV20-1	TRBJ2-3	TGCAGTGCTCCCCTAGCGGGGAAGACAGATACGCAGTATTTT	CSAPLAGKTDTQYF